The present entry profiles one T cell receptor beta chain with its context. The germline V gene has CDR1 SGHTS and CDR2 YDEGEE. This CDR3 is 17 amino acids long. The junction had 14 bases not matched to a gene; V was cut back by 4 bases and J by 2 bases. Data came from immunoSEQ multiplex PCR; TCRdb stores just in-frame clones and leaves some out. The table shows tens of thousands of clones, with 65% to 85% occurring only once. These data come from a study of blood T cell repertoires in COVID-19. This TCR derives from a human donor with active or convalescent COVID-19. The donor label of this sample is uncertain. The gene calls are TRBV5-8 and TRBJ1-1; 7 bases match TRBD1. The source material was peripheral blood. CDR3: CASSRITGATGNTEAFF. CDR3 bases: TGTGCCAGCAGCCGAATTACAGGGGCCACCGGTAACACTGAAGCTTTCTTT.